These 18 T cell receptor beta chains were sequenced from one sample in a study of blood T cells in healthy people across ages. A second PCR, run for roughly 7 to 12 cycles, used a sample-barcoded 5' primer plus a J-beta primer mix. TCRdb reprocessed the 5' RACE reads with MiXCR, giving one entry per CDR3 protein. Of about 640,000 distinct CDR3 sequences listed, 58% are singletons. Sequencing was carried out using blood. Receptors were obtained from a man in his 60s in good health.

Only one count was recorded for this clonotype. This sequence joins TRBV3-1 and TRBJ2-1, with TRBD1 identical over 9 bases. Unmatched junction bases numbered 9, after V lost 2 bases and J lost 7 bases. Germline CDR1 and CDR2: LGHDT and YNNKEL (reference sequence). The CDR3 is 16 residues long. CDR3 sequence reads: CASSQTYGQGKNEQFF. The DNA for the CDR3 is TGTGCCAGCAGCCAAACCTATGGACAGGGGAAGAATGAGCAGTTCTTC.

The chain is built from TRBV5-1 and TRBJ1-2, with D tentatively TRBD1 (5 bases). The V end lost 0 bases, the J end lost 6 bases, and 9 bases lay between the germline ends. The CDR3 has 13 amino acids. The germline CDR1 and CDR2 sequences are SGHRS and YFSETQ. The CDR3 nucleotides read TGCGCCAGCAGCTTGGAAGCGGGGGATGGCTACACCTTC. Encoded protein: CASSLEAGDGYTF.

J is TRBJ2-3 and V is TRBV20-1; 7 bases fit TRBD2. This CDR3 is built from 14 residues. Germline CDR1 reads DFQATT; CDR2 reads SNEGSKA (reference sequence). The V gene end was trimmed by 5 bases and the J gene end by 1 base; junction bases not matched to a gene: 6. The CDR3 nucleotides read TGCAGTGCTCAACCGGGGGGTCGCACAGATACGCAGTATTTT. Its translation: CSAQPGGRTDTQYF.

The V and J genes are TRBV5-1 and TRBJ2-4; tentatively, D is TRBD1 or TRBD2 (5 bases each). The last part of the DNA fits TRBJ2-7 better; the J call may be wrong. Germline V gene data show CDR1 as SGHRS and CDR2 as YFSETQ. The CDR3 runs to 16 residues. The CDR3 sequence is CASSLGWGPLVYEQYF. Written as DNA, the CDR3 is TGCGCCAGCAGCTTGGGATGGGGACCACTGGTCTACGAGCAGTACTTC.

The chain carries TRBV28 and TRBJ2-7; tentatively, D is TRBD1 (5 bases). The germline V gene encodes CDR1 MDHEN and CDR2 SYDVKM. V was pared by 5 bases and J by 0 bases, with 11 bases between. The CDR3 extends over 14 amino acids. CDR3 sequence reads: CASSTPTASYEQYF. In nucleotides, the CDR3 is TGTGCCAGCAGTACTCCGACAGCCTCCTACGAGCAGTACTTC. The full variable domain, with the rest looked up from reference TRBV28 and TRBJ2-7, is DVKVTQSSRYLVKRTGEKVFLECVQDMDHENMFWYRQDPGLGLRLIYFSYDVKMKEKGDIPEGYSVSREKKERFSLILESASTNQTSMYLCASSTPTASYEQYFGPGTRLTVT.

At least ten counts were recorded for this clonotype. The chain employs TRBV7-2 and TRBJ2-5; D is undetermined. Germline V lookup: CDR1 SGHTA, CDR2 FQGNSA. Trimming cost V 0 bases and J 4 bases, with 9 bases left between them. The CDR3 is 14 residues long. The CDR3 bases are TGTGCCAGCAGCTTAGCGGCTACACGAGAGACCCAGTACTTC. Translating it yields CASSLAATRETQYF.

This clonotype appeared a few times. The chain has TRBV4-1 and TRBJ2-4; either TRBD1 or TRBD2 may fit D (6 bases each). The length of the CDR3 is 17 residues. V was cut by 4 bases and J by 1 base, with 17 bases left in between. Germline CDR1 reads MGHRA; CDR2 reads YSYEKL. The CDR3: CASSPGAFSRAKNIQYF. CDR3 nucleotides: TGCGCCAGCAGCCCGGGGGCCTTCTCCCGGGCCAAAAACATTCAGTACTTC.

The chain joins TRBV3-1 to TRBJ1-1; tentatively, D is TRBD1 (5 bases). V lost 0 bases to trimming and J lost 1 base, with 18 bases between them. Per germline, CDR1 LGHDT and CDR2 YNNKEL (reference sequence). The CDR3 extends over 18 amino acids. This CDR3 is CASSQDWGTAGGNTEAFF. CDR3 DNA: TGTGCCAGCAGCCAAGATTGGGGAACGGCGGGGGGGAACACTGAAGCTTTCTTT.

This clonotype was found once. This sequence joins TRBV5-4 and TRBJ2-3, with TRBD2 matching over 10 bases. Germline CDR1 is SGHNT and CDR2 is YYREEE (reference sequence). V lost 5 bases to trimming and J lost 2 bases; unmatched junction nucleotides: 2. This CDR3 region has 14 residues. DNA for the CDR3: TGTGCCAGCAGAAGCGGGGGGGCCACAGATACGCAGTATTTT. It translates to CASRSGGATDTQYF.

The chain has TRBV12-3 or TRBV12-4 and TRBJ1-1, with D hard to call. This CDR3 spans 13 amino acids. The V gene lost 6 bases and the J gene lost 6 bases, with 14 bases spanning the gap. The CDR3 sequence is CASSLLLGSEAFF. The CDR3 DNA reads as TGTGCCAGCAGCCTTCTTTTAGGGTCTGAAGCTTTCTTT.

The chain links TRBV13 to TRBJ2-1; no firm D call. From germline, CDR1 is PRHDT and CDR2 FYEKMQ (reference sequence). Trimming pared 11 bases from V and 4 bases from J, leaving 12 bases between. The CDR3 spans 12 residues. CDR3 nucleotide sequence: TGTGCCTCCAGTGGGGTTTACAATGAGCAGTTCTTC. It specifies CASSGVYNEQFF.

This clonotype has a handful of counts. V and J are TRBV7-2 and TRBJ2-1; D perhaps matches TRBD2 (5 bases). Germline CDR1 SGHTA, CDR2 FQGNSA. V was cut by 5 bases and J by 9 bases, with 14 bases left in between. The CDR3 runs 13 residues. The CDR3 here is CASSVAVEGEQFF. The CDR3 region has the DNA TGTGCCAGCAGCGTCGCGGTCGAGGGTGAGCAGTTCTTC. The variable domain in full, with the rest retrieved from reference TRBV7-2 and TRBJ2-1, is GAGVSQSPSNKVTEKGKDVELRCDPISGHTALYWYRQSLGQGLEFLIYFQGNSAPDKSGLPSDRFSAERTGGSVSTLTIQRTQQEDSAVYLCASSVAVEGEQFFGPGTRLTVL.

J is TRBJ2-5 and V is TRBV5-1; 7 bases agree with TRBD1. Germline CDR1 and CDR2: SGHRS and YFSETQ. With V trimmed by 4 bases and J by 2 bases, 8 bases remained unmatched. There are 15 residues in the CDR3. As DNA, the CDR3 is TGCGCCAGCAGCACTACCCCGACAGGGCAAGAGACCCAGTACTTC. Its translation is CASSTTPTGQETQYF.

This clonotype was seen more than once but under ten times. The chain has TRBV29-1 and TRBJ1-2; 10 bases match TRBD1. Trimming at V came to 0 bases and at J to 4 bases, leaving 8 bases not matched to a gene. From germline, CDR1 is SQVTM and CDR2 ANQGSEA. The CDR3 runs to 16 residues. Written as DNA, the CDR3 is TGCAGCGTTGAAGATGGATACGGGACAGGGGTCTATGGCTACACCTTC. Encoded protein: CSVEDGYGTGVYGYTF.

The chain employs TRBV12-3 or TRBV12-4 and TRBJ2-7, with D possibly matching TRBD2 (5 bases). The CDR3 is made up of 14 amino acids. V dropped 4 bases and J dropped 4 bases, with 14 bases sitting between them. CDR3 nucleotides: TGTGCCAGCAGTTCCCAAGGACGGGATTACGAGCAGTACTTC. It encodes CASSSQGRDYEQYF.

There are a few counts of this clonotype. The gene calls are TRBV5-6 and TRBJ2-7, with a weak D call TRBD1 (6 bases). Germline V gene data show CDR1 as SGHDT and CDR2 as YYEEEE. Trimming pared 1 base from V and 3 bases from J, leaving 14 bases between. This CDR3 is built from 15 residues. In nucleotides, the CDR3 is TGTGCCAGCAGCTTGTCCGTCGGACAGATCTACGAGCAGTACTTC. Its protein is CASSLSVGQIYEQYF. Full variable domain (remainder filled in from reference TRBV5-6 and TRBJ2-7): DAGVTQSPTHLIKTRGQQVTLRCSPKSGHDTVSWYQQALGQGPQFIFQYYEEEERQRGNFPDRFSGHQFPNYSSELNVNALLLGDSALYLCASSLSVGQIYEQYFGPGTRLTVT.

The sample holds a few counts of this clonotype. V is TRBV12-3 or TRBV12-4 and J is TRBJ2-1, with D possibly called TRBD1 or TRBD2 (6 bases each). CDR3 length: 15 residues. V was shortened by 6 bases and J by 6 bases, with 18 bases between the two germline ends. CDR3 nucleotides: TGTGCCAGCAGCCCCCGAGGGGGACTCAGCAATGAGCAGTTCTTC. Its protein is CASSPRGGLSNEQFF.

This clonotype was seen more than once but under ten times. The rearrangement joins TRBV18 to TRBJ1-2, with TRBD1 matching 7 bases. J was trimmed by 3 bases and V by 6 bases; bases with no gene match: 10. CDR3 size: 15 residues. The germline gives CDR1 KGHSH, CDR2 LQKENI. CDR3 region: CASSHDRDNYYGYTF. Here the CDR3 DNA reads TGTGCCAGCTCCCACGACAGGGACAATTACTATGGCTACACCTTC.